Reported below is one T cell receptor beta chain. There are a few counts of this clonotype. The antigen it recognizes is unknown. No base quality values were provided; no much bigger clone lies one nucleotide off. The CDR3 spans 15 residues, from the cysteine through the phenylalanine. Only the CDR3 DNA stays, 45 bases, in frame from base 1. CDR1 SGHRS and CDR2 YFSETQ are derived from the germline V gene. Unmatched junction bases come to 4, with V trimmed by 0 bases and J by 4 bases. This sample is part of a study of patients and donors after allogeneic stem cell transplantation (dated by TCRdb to 2020 to 2021). The library was obtained by RT-PCR. These reads were obtained on a NextSeq 550. The public reads were reprocessed in TCRdb via fastp at Q25 and MiXCR, keeping in-frame beta chains. Rows with one shared CDR3 protein collapse into an entry with the most common genes and DNA. The table for this sample lists roughly 140,000 distinct CDR3 sequences; 30% to 45% of them were counted only once. The top ten clonotypes cover about 50% of the sample.

The sequence was obtained from a human donor who was either an allogeneic HSCT recipient or a stem cell or donor lymphocyte infusion donor (not recorded which). It is not recorded whose cells these are; they may come from a transplant donor. The chain links TRBV5-1 with TRBJ2-1; TRBD1 lines up with 7 middle nucleotides. The sequencing sample was made of blood, either unsorted or a sorted T cell fraction (not recorded which). CDR3 reads: CASSLVGQAYNEQFF. The DNA sequence is as follows: TGCGCCAGCAGCTTGGTAGGACAGGCTTACAATGAGCAGTTCTTC.